This T cell receptor (beta chain) was documented in a study of cytomegalovirus exposure and HLA in healthy donors. Study information: Samples from HLA-typed donors yielded about 85 million unique TCRs in an early data release.

Study conclusions and caveats: Most of the TCR beta V segments (in an earlier analysis) were productive either about 90% or about 30% of the time. Reportedly, HLA-A and HLA-B alleles of most subjects were accurately predicted from TCR beta.

On this clone: Its antigen is still unknown.

Germline-derived CDR1 and CDR2 are SEHNR and FQNEAQ (reference sequence). CDR3 length: 12 amino acids. V was shortened by 1 base and J by 5 bases, with 6 bases between the two germline ends. The PCR was carried out with 60 Vbeta primers and 13 Jbeta primers. Data came from immunoSEQ multiplex PCR; TCRdb stores just in-frame clones and leaves some out. Of approximately 170,000 clones detected, roughly 81% appear once; the ten largest clones hold about 3.1%. Participants comprised healthy donors of bone marrow. V usage is TRBV7-9 and J usage is TRBJ2-7, with D hard to call. Sequencing used PBMCs. This receptor was taken from a woman aged 25 to 39 in good health and CMV-seropositive. The CDR3 coding sequence is TGTGCCAGCAGCTTAGTGTATGACGAGCAGTACTTC. Translating gives CASSLVYDEQYF.